The 30 T cell receptor beta chains listed next were all sequenced from one sample in a study of T cell clonality in common variable immunodeficiency. These TCRs' antigens remain unknown. Study-wide results and caveats: In common variable immunodeficiency, TCR beta chains reportedly carried fewer deletions and N-nucleotide insertions.

TCRdb keeps only in-frame clones here, not all; method: immunoSEQ multiplex PCR. The sample includes around 25,000 clones, none of them occurring once. Sequenced: peripheral blood mononuclear cells. The receptor source for this set is a human donor with common variable immunodeficiency.

This clone was seen a handful of times. The read falls 3 residues short of the CDR3 end, and the missing part is taken from the germline J gene. The rearrangement uses TRBV20-1 and TRBJ1-6, with D possibly being TRBD1 (5 bases). The CDR3 sequence is 14 residues long. Germline values: CDR1 DFQATT, CDR2 SNEGSKA (reference sequence). V lost 4 bases and J lost 0, with 7 bases in between. CDR3 DNA, as far as it was read: TGCAGTGCTACAGGGAGCTCCTATAATTCACCC. Its protein product is CSATGSSYNSP. The CDR3 as a whole reads CSATGSSYNSPLHF.

This clone was seen repeatedly, ten times or more. Read sequence stops 3 residues before the CDR3 end, and the germline J gene provides the missing end. The V gene is TRBV11-2, the J gene TRBJ2-5; 8 bases agree with TRBD2. Germline V CDR1 and CDR2: SGHAT, FQNNGV. CDR3 length: 15 residues. With V trimmed by 1 base and J by 5 bases, 6 bases remained unmatched. The CDR3 loop reads CASSLGASGWETQYF. The covered CDR3 bases are TGTGCCAGCAGCTTAGGGGCTAGCGGGTGGGAGACC.

This clone was seen at least ten times. The read ends 3 residues shy of where the CDR3 ends; the end is completed using the germline J gene. The chain joins TRBV6-2 or TRBV6-3 to TRBJ1-1; tentatively, D is TRBD1 (6 bases). Germline lookup yields CDR1 MNHEY and CDR2 SVGEGT. V shed 6 bases and J shed 1 base, with 15 bases lying between them. The CDR3 consists of 15 residues. The sequenced CDR3 bases are TGTGCCAGCAGATCCGCAGGGGCCCCGAACACTGAA. Protein: CASRSAGAPNTE. The full CDR3 sequence reads CASRSAGAPNTEAFF.

This clone was seen many times. The missing CDR3 end, 3 residues past where the read stops, is filled in from the germline J gene. The rearrangement uses TRBV7-2 and TRBJ2-7; maybe TRBD1 (6 bases). CDR3 length equals 15 residues. Trimming took 1 base from V and 0 from J, leaving 10 bases between them. Germline CDR1 SGHTA, CDR2 FQGNSA. The CDR3 reads CASSLGGTSSYEQYF. The part of the CDR3 DNA that was read is TGTGCCAGCAGCTTAGGTGGGACATCCTCCTACGAG.

Concerning this clone itself: Read sequence stops 3 residues before the CDR3 end, and the germline J gene provides the missing end. The V gene is TRBV5-3, the J gene TRBJ1-4; weak D call: TRBD1 (6 bases). Being an ORF, TRBV5-3 has a function that is uncertain. The V end lost 1 base, the J end lost 0 bases, and 22 bases lay between the germline ends. The CDR3 is made up of 20 amino acids. The CDR3 sequence: CARSLSPKVPGVATNEKLFF. The CDR3 DNA, read in part, is TGTGCCAGAAGCTTGAGCCCAAAAGTGCCAGGGGTGGCAACTAATGAAAAA.

There are many counts of this clone. The read ends 3 residues shy of where the CDR3 ends; the end is completed using the germline J gene. V and J are TRBV5-1 and TRBJ2-5; 14 bases map to TRBD2. The CDR3 is made up of 17 amino acids. Germline-derived CDR1 and CDR2 are SGHRS and YFSETQ. Unmatched junction bases numbered 6, after V lost 0 bases and J lost 5 bases. The CDR3 is CASSLGLAGGNAETQYF. The CDR3 bases that were read are TGCGCCAGCAGCTTGGGACTAGCGGGAGGGAATGCGGAGACC.

This clone came up many times. The CDR3 is cut off 3 residues early in the read; its end comes from the germline J gene. The chain has TRBV20-1 and TRBJ2-1, with D possibly TRBD2 on 7 matching bases. The CDR3 has 16 residues. Trimming took off 1 base at V and 5 bases at J, with 18 bases between the two ends. In germline, CDR1 is DFQATT, CDR2 SNEGSKA (reference sequence). CDR3 region: CSARGGGWGGNNEQFF. Incomplete CDR3 DNA: TGCAGTGCTAGAGGTGGGGGCTGGGGGGGGAACAATGAG.

This clone was found many times. The CDR3 goes on 3 residues after the read ends, and that part is filled in from the germline J gene. The chain couples TRBV29-1 to TRBJ2-5; 10 bases fit TRBD2. CDR3 size: 17 residues. Germline V CDR1 and CDR2: SQVTM, ANQGSEA. After removal of 6 bases from V and 5 bases from J, the junction contained 18 bases not matched to a gene. Incomplete CDR3 DNA: TGCAGCGTCGGTGCGTTTAGCGGGGGGAGCAGGTTGGAGACC. It codes for CSVGAFSGGSRLET. The complete CDR3 reads CSVGAFSGGSRLETQYF. The full variable domain, completed using reference TRBV29-1 and TRBJ2-5, is SAVISQKPSRDICQRGTSLTIQCQVDSQVTMMFWYRQQPGQSLTLIATANQGSEATYESGFVIDKFPISRPNLTFSTLTVSNMSPEDSSIYLCSVGAFSGGSRLETQYFGPGTRLLVL.

This clone was recorded at least ten times. The sequence runs out 3 residues before the end of the CDR3; the remainder is reconstructed from the germline J gene. This chain uses TRBV6-2 or TRBV6-3 with TRBJ2-1; TRBD1 agrees at 8 bases. This CDR3 comprises 16 residues. Trimming at V came to 1 base and at J to 5 bases, leaving 7 bases not matched to a gene. Per the germline V gene, CDR1 is MNHEY and CDR2 is SVGEGT. CDR3 DNA (partial): TGTGCCAGCAGTTACTACGGGACAGGTCGTAACAATGAG. Its translation is CASSYYGTGRNNE. The whole CDR3 sequence reads CASSYYGTGRNNEQFF.

This clone was counted between two and nine times. The CDR3 extends 3 residues past the end of the read, so its final part is completed from the germline J gene. The V gene is TRBV13, the J gene TRBJ1-2, with 7 bases that match TRBD1. Germline-derived CDR1 and CDR2 are PRHDT and FYEKMQ (reference sequence). This CDR3 is 13 amino acids long. The sequenced part of the CDR3 DNA is TGTGCCAGCAGCTTAGAAGGGGGCAGGCGC. Its translation is CASSLEGGRR. The entire CDR3 is CASSLEGGRRYTF.

This clone was detected ten times or more. The read falls 3 residues short of the CDR3 end, and the missing part is taken from the germline J gene. The chain has TRBV29-1 and TRBJ2-5, with D perhaps TRBD1 (6 bases). The CDR3 length is 13 residues. V lost 2 bases and J lost 4, with 11 bases in between. CDR1 and CDR2 from the germline V gene are SQVTM and ANQGSEA. CDR3 DNA, as far as it was read: TGCAGCGTTGAACTTACAGGGCCAGAGACC. Its protein is CSVELTGPET. The whole CDR3 sequence is CSVELTGPETQYF.

The sample holds many counts of this clone. The observed sequence ends 3 residues before the CDR3 terminus, with the missing tail filled in from the germline J gene. V gene TRBV19 combines with J gene TRBJ2-1, with 11 bases fitting TRBD2. The CDR3 contains 16 residues. CDR1 and CDR2 from the germline V gene are LNHDA and SQIVND (reference sequence). V shed 3 bases and J 1 base; nucleotides not matched to a gene: 2. The CDR3 sequence is CASSIGLAGSYNEQFF. The DNA read from the CDR3 is TGTGCCAGTAGTATCGGACTAGCGGGTTCCTACAATGAG.

As regards this clone: The read falls 3 residues short of the CDR3 end, and the missing part is taken from the germline J gene. V usage is TRBV19 and J usage is TRBJ1-6; TRBD1 is a possible D gene (6 bases). CDR1 and CDR2 from the germline V gene are LNHDA and SQIVND (reference sequence). This CDR3 region has 16 residues. Trimming removed 2 bases at V and 9 bases at J, with 17 bases between. The CDR3 reads CASSIKNRVGGSPLHF. The CDR3 bases that were read are TGTGCCAGTAGTATAAAGAACAGGGTAGGGGGTTCACCC.

This clone was recorded at least ten times. The read halts 3 residues ahead of the CDR3 end, with the missing end drawn from the germline J gene. V usage is TRBV2 and J usage is TRBJ1-2; D might be TRBD1 (5 bases). Germline CDR1 reads SNHLY; CDR2 reads FYNNEI. Trimming stripped 4 bases from V and 4 bases from J, with 10 bases between. This CDR3 has 13 amino acids. The CDR3 DNA, read in part, is TGTGCCAGCAGTGGGGACTCAGGCTATGGC. Its translation: CASSGDSGYG. The CDR3 in its entirety is CASSGDSGYGYTF.

The table lists this clone with a few counts. The read ends 3 residues early relative to the CDR3; the germline J gene fills the gap. The chain recombines TRBV7-8 with TRBJ2-5, with a tentative D call TRBD2 (5 bases). CDR1 and CDR2 (germline): SGHVS, FQNEAQ. V gave up 3 bases and J gave up 5 bases, with 13 bases separating them. CDR3 size: 14 residues. The CDR3 loop is CASSLGLAGETQYF. CDR3 bases read: TGTGCCAGCAGCTTGGGTCTAGCCGGGGAGACC.

This clone was detected only a few times. The read ends 3 residues before the CDR3 terminus; that terminus is restored from the germline J gene. This chain connects TRBV7-2 to TRBJ2-1; D is unresolved. The CDR3 runs 11 residues. CDR1 is SGHTA and CDR2 is FQGNSA in the germline V gene. V dropped 5 bases and J dropped 4 bases, with 3 bases sitting between them. Here the CDR3 reads CASSPYNEQFF. The covered CDR3 bases are TGTGCCAGCAGCCCTTACAATGAG.

This clone was observed many times. From the germline J gene comes the end of the CDR3, since the read stops 3 residues before it. This chain uses TRBV7-9 with TRBJ2-1, with 9 bases identical to TRBD2. The germline CDR1 and CDR2 sequences are SEHNR and FQNEAQ (reference sequence). V was pared by 5 bases and J by 4 bases, with 6 bases of the junction left unmatched. The CDR3 runs to 15 residues. Incomplete CDR3 DNA: TGTGCCAGCAGCCGTAGCGGGAGTATTTACAATGAG. Protein sequence: CASSRSGSIYNE. The whole CDR3 region reads CASSRSGSIYNEQFF.

This clone was counted ten times or more. Here the CDR3 reads CASSWTSGILGEQFF. The covered CDR3 bases are TGTGCCAGCAGTTGGACTAGCGGGATTCTCGGTGAG. The chain uses TRBV27 and TRBJ2-1, with 12 bases fitting TRBD2. The CDR3 end is not reached by the read, which stops 3 residues before it; the germline J gene fills it in. J gave up 9 bases and V 4 bases, and 7 bases lay outside the gene matches. The CDR3 has 15 amino acids. The V gene's germline CDR1 is MNHEY and CDR2 SMNVEV (reference sequence).

Concerning this clone: A junction end diverges from the germline sequence, so it may reflect a read error. The read ends 3 residues shy of where the CDR3 ends; the end is completed using the germline J gene. The genes are TRBV7-9 and TRBJ2-5, with unresolved D. CDR3 length: 11 amino acids. Germline loops: CDR1 SEHNR, CDR2 FQNEAQ (reference sequence). The CDR3 protein is CSSSPQETQYF. CDR3 DNA, as far as it was read: TGTTCCAGCAGCCCGCAAGAGACC.

This clone was picked up a small number of times. Sequencing ends 3 residues short of the CDR3 end; the germline J gene provides the rest. This sample also contains other DNA sequences that code for the same CDR3. The chain employs TRBV7-3 and TRBJ2-5; 8 bases fit TRBD2. V trimming: 2 bases; J trimming: 5 bases; junction bases outside the gene matches: 7. Germline CDR1 SGHTA, CDR2 FQGTGA. The CDR3 has 15 residues. The part of the CDR3 DNA that was read is TGTGCCAGCAGCTTAGTCGGGGGGGCCGGGGAGACC. Translated: CASSLVGGAGET. The CDR3 reads in full as CASSLVGGAGETQYF.

This clone occurred a few times. The read comes to an end 3 residues before the CDR3 does, leaving the germline J gene to fill in the end. This sequence joins TRBV6-2 or TRBV6-3 and TRBJ1-5, with 7 bases aligning to TRBD1. The CDR3 consists of 15 residues. Germline V gene data show CDR1 as MNHEY and CDR2 as SVGEGT. Losses at the gene ends were 7 bases for V and 7 bases for J; bases not matched to a gene: 13. CDR3 region: CASTAGGTGKQPQHF. The part of the CDR3 DNA that was read is TGTGCCAGCACCGCAGGGGGGACGGGGAAGCAGCCC.

This clone was counted only a few times. The CDR3 end lies 3 residues beyond the end of the read and is filled in from the germline J gene. This chain links TRBV19 with TRBJ1-5, with 8 nucleotides matching TRBD1. Trimming at V came to 4 bases and at J to 1 base, leaving 3 bases not matched to a gene. The CDR3 loop spans 15 amino acids. The germline V gene has CDR1 LNHDA and CDR2 SQIVND (reference sequence). The CDR3 bases that were read are TGTGCCAGTAGTACGAGACAGGGGAGCAATCAGCCC. Its translation is CASSTRQGSNQP. The entire CDR3 reads CASSTRQGSNQPQHF.

This clone was picked up many times. The CDR3 end falls 3 residues outside the read, so it is completed with the germline J gene. The V gene is TRBV20-1, the J gene TRBJ2-3; D call uncertain. CDR1 is DFQATT, CDR2 SNEGSKA, per germline (reference sequence). The CDR3 loop spans 11 amino acids. V was pared by 4 bases and J by 6 bases, with 8 bases between. This chain's CDR3 is CSATHSDTQYF. The part of the CDR3 DNA that was read is TGCAGTGCTACCCACTCGGATACG.

This clone was detected ten times or more. The read stops 3 residues short of the end of the CDR3; the missing end is completed from the germline J gene. The chain combines TRBV19 with TRBJ2-2, with 12 positions matching TRBD2. With 3 bases clipped from V and 5 bases from J, the junction kept 4 bases outside the gene matches. The CDR3 loop spans 16 amino acids. From germline, CDR1 is LNHDA and CDR2 SQIVND (reference sequence). CDR3: CASSILTSGRTGELFF. CDR3 DNA, as far as it was read: TGTGCCAGTAGTATTTTAACTAGCGGGAGGACCGGGGAG.

There are a few counts of this clone. The DNA ends 3 residues before the CDR3 does, and the rest of the CDR3 is filled in from the germline J gene. The rearrangement uses TRBV20-1 and TRBJ2-7; 9 bases map to TRBD2. The CDR3 totals 14 residues. Germline values: CDR1 DFQATT, CDR2 SNEGSKA (reference sequence). The junction had 1 base not matched to a gene; V was cut back by 0 bases and J by 1 base. CDR3 amino acids: CSARDSGSSYEQYF. CDR3 DNA, as far as it was read: TGCAGTGCTAGAGATAGCGGGAGTTCCTACGAG.

In the case of this clone: The CDR3 end falls 3 residues outside the read, so it is completed with the germline J gene. The V gene is TRBV19, the J gene TRBJ1-5; the match to TRBD1 covers 7 bases. J was trimmed by 0 bases and V by 3 bases; bases with no gene match: 11. Germline loops: CDR1 LNHDA, CDR2 SQIVND (reference sequence). The CDR3 runs 18 residues. CDR3 DNA (partial): TGTGCCAGTAGTATTGCTCCAATACAGGGGTATAGCAATCAGCCC. Protein sequence: CASSIAPIQGYSNQP. The CDR3, in full, reads CASSIAPIQGYSNQPQHF.

Of note for this clone: The read halts 3 residues ahead of the CDR3 end, with the missing end drawn from the germline J gene. The rearrangement joins TRBV18 to TRBJ1-6, with a possible D match to TRBD1 (5 bases). Trimming pared 3 bases from V and 8 bases from J, leaving 14 bases between. The CDR3 sequence is 15 residues long. Germline lookup yields CDR1 KGHSH and CDR2 LQKENI. CDR3 loop: CASSPVGGVDSPLHF. CDR3 bases read: TGTGCCAGCTCACCCGTGGGGGGGGTGGATTCACCC.

This clone has a count of ten or more. The read ends 3 residues early relative to the CDR3; the germline J gene fills the gap. This chain uses TRBV5-1 with TRBJ1-2; a possible D gene is TRBD1 (5 bases). Germline lookup yields CDR1 SGHRS and CDR2 YFSETQ. The V end lost 1 base, the J end lost 2 bases, and 9 bases lay between the germline ends. CDR3 length: 14 amino acids. CDR3 DNA, as far as it was read: TGCGCCAGCAGCTTGAGGGGTTACAACTATGGC. Amino acids: CASSLRGYNYG. The CDR3 as a whole reads CASSLRGYNYGYTF.

Many counts were recorded for this clone. The part of the CDR3 DNA that was read is TGTGCCAGCAGTGCTAGCGGGGGGGGTTTATGGACAGATACG. Protein sequence: CASSASGGGLWTDT. Given in full, the CDR3 is CASSASGGGLWTDTQYF. This chain links TRBV2 with TRBJ2-3, with TRBD2 matching 12 bases. With the read ending 3 residues before the CDR3 end, the germline J gene is used to fill in that end. The CDR3 length is 17 residues. Trimming at V came to 4 bases and at J to 3 bases, leaving 8 bases not matched to a gene. Per germline, CDR1 SNHLY and CDR2 FYNNEI.

This clone occurred a few times. The CDR3 end lies 3 residues beyond the end of the read and is filled in from the germline J gene. The chain employs TRBV5-4 and TRBJ1-6; unclear D gene. The germline V gene encodes CDR1 SGHNT and CDR2 YYREEE (reference sequence). Trimming shortened V by 3 bases and J by 9 bases, and 10 bases separated the two germline ends. This CDR3 spans 13 amino acids. Here the CDR3 reads CASSSQAASPLHF. The DNA read from the CDR3 is TGTGCCAGCAGCTCGCAGGCTGCTTCACCC. Drawing the rest from reference TRBV5-4 and TRBJ1-6, the complete variable domain is ETGVTQSPTHLIKTRGQQVTLRCSSQSGHNTVSWYQQALGQGPQFIFQYYREEENGRGNFPPRFSGLQFPNYSSELNVNALELDDSALYLCASSSQAASPLHFGNGTRLTVT.